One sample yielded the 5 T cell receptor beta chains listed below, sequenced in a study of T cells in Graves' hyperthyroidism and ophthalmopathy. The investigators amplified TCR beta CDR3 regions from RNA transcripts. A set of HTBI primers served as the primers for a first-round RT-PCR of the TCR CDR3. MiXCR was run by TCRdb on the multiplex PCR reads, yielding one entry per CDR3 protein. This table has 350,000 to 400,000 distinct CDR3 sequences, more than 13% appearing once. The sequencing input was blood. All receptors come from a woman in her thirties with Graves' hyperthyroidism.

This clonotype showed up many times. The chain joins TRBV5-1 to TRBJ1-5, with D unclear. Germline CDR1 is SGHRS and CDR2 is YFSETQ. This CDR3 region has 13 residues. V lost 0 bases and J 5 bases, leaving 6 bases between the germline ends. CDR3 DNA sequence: TGCGCCAGCAGCTTGGGGGCAGATCAGCCCCAGCATTTT. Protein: CASSLGADQPQHF.

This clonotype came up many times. CDR3 protein: CASTLGGFNQPQHF. The CDR3 DNA sequence: TGTGCCAGCACTCTGGGGGGATTCAATCAGCCCCAGCATTTT. V gene TRBV12-3 or TRBV12-4 combines with J gene TRBJ1-5; D possibly corresponds to TRBD1 (5 bases). V lost 7 bases, J lost 3 bases, and 13 bases lay in between. The CDR3 totals 14 residues.

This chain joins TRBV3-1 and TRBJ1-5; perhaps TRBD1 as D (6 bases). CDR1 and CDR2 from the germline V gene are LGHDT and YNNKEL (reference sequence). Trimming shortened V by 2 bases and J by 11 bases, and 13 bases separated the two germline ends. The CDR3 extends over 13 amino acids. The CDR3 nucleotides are TGTGCCAGCAGCCAATGGGGGGGCTGGGCCCAGCATTTT. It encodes CASSQWGGWAQHF. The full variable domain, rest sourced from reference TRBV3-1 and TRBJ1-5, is DTAVSQTPKYLVTQMGNDKSIKCEQNLGHDTMYWYKQDSKKFLKIMFSYNNKELIINETVPNRFSPKSPDKAHLNLHINSLELGDSAVYFCASSQWGGWAQHFGDGTRLSIL.

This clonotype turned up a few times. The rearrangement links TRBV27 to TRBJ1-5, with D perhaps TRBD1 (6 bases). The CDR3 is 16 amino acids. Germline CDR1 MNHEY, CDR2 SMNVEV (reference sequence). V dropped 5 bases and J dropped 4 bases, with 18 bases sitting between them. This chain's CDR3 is CASSPGTTVRNQPQHF. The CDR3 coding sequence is TGTGCCAGCAGTCCGGGGACAACTGTCAGGAATCAGCCCCAGCATTTT.

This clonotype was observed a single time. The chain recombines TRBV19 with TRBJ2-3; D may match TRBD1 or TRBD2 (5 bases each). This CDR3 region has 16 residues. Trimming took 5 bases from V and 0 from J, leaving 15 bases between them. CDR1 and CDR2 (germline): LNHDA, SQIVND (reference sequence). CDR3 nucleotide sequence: TGTGCCAGTAGTGGGGGACGGGTGCAGAGCACAGATACGCAGTATTTT. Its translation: CASSGGRVQSTDTQYF.